The 18 T cell receptor beta chains reported below all come from one sample, sequenced in a study of HIV-infected patients and healthy controls. cDNA was made from approximately 0.55 ug RNA using alpha and beta constant primers. Separate chain-specific third strand synthesis with multiplexing indices produced the alpha and beta libraries. TCRdb independently ran MiXCR on the 5' RACE reads; one entry per CDR3 protein. The sample consists of about 15,000 distinct CDR3 sequences, roughly 7.7% of them appearing once. No cell fractionation was done, so the repertoire covers all unsorted peripheral blood T cells. Input material: blood. The receptors originated from an adult in good health.

This clonotype has ten or more counts. This chain joins TRBV6-2 or TRBV6-3 and TRBJ2-2, with TRBD2 as a possible D gene (5 bases). Trimming shortened V by 7 bases and J by 0 bases, and 9 bases separated the two germline ends. The CDR3 extends over 14 amino acids. Germline-derived CDR1 and CDR2 are MNHEY and SVGEGT. CDR3 region: CASTWTANTGELFF. The DNA for the CDR3 is TGTGCCAGCACTTGGACTGCGAACACCGGGGAGCTGTTTTTT.

By share of the sample, this clonotype is medium-sized. This rearrangement joins TRBV20-1 to TRBJ2-1; 12 bases are a match to TRBD2. CDR3 length: 16 amino acids. V lost 3 bases, J lost 4 bases, and 7 bases stayed unmatched. Germline V gene sequence: CDR1 DFQATT, CDR2 SNEGSKA (reference sequence). CDR3 protein: CSASALAGGLYNEQFF. CDR3 sequence (DNA): TGCAGTGCTAGCGCTCTAGCGGGGGGGTTATACAATGAGCAGTTCTTC.

By share, this clonotype ranks as medium-sized. This chain links TRBV27 with TRBJ2-5; 12 nucleotides agree with TRBD2. CDR1 is MNHEY and CDR2 is SMNVEV in the germline V gene (reference sequence). The V gene end was trimmed by 5 bases and the J gene end by 5 bases; junction bases not matched to a gene: 6. This CDR3 has 15 residues. Here the CDR3 DNA reads TGTGCCAGCAGTCTTCTAGCGGGAGGGCGGGAGACCCAGTACTTC. Translation: CASSLLAGGRETQYF.

The sample holds many counts of this clonotype. The chain couples TRBV20-1 to TRBJ2-7; D may be TRBD2 (5 bases). Deletions cut 3 bases from V and 4 bases from J, with 10 bases between. The CDR3 is made up of 12 amino acids. Germline loops: CDR1 DFQATT, CDR2 SNEGSKA (reference sequence). DNA of the CDR3: TGCAGTGCTAGTTACTCGGGGTACGAGCAGTACTTC. Translation gives CSASYSGYEQYF.

Relative to its sample, this clonotype is medium-sized. V is TRBV20-1 and J is TRBJ1-2; the D gene is possibly TRBD1 (5 bases). V was trimmed by 7 bases and J by 4 bases, leaving 22 bases between them. The CDR3 is 15 residues long. Germline CDR1 is DFQATT and CDR2 is SNEGSKA (reference sequence). CDR3 sequence: CSVSGDTSGSYGYTF. CDR3 sequence (DNA): TGCAGTGTCTCTGGTGATACTTCAGGGAGCTATGGCTACACCTTC.

In this sample, this clonotype turned up many times. The chain uses TRBV19 and TRBJ1-5, with D tentatively TRBD1 (5 bases). V shed 3 bases and J shed 0 bases, with 9 bases lying between them. There are 15 residues in the CDR3. Looked up from germline, CDR1 is LNHDA and CDR2 is SQIVND (reference sequence). CDR3 sequence: CASSIGGYSNQPQHF. In DNA form, the CDR3 reads TGTGCCAGTAGTATCGGGGGGTATAGCAATCAGCCCCAGCATTTT.

This clonotype showed up many times. CDR3 nucleotides: TGTGCCAGCAGCCCCACAGTGAGCACAGATACGCAGTATTTT. Amino acids: CASSPTVSTDTQYF. This chain connects TRBV3-1 to TRBJ2-3; D remains unclear. Trimming took 4 bases from V and 0 from J, leaving 8 bases between them. This CDR3 comprises 14 residues. Germline V gene sequence: CDR1 LGHDT, CDR2 YNNKEL (reference sequence).

This clonotype was seen at least ten times. The V gene is TRBV10-2, the J gene TRBJ2-1; D perhaps matches TRBD2 (6 bases). Between the trimmed V and J ends, which lost 7 bases and 2 bases, there was a span of 12 bases. The CDR3 runs to 14 residues. The V gene's germline CDR1 is WSHSY and CDR2 SAAADI. The CDR3 spells CASILAAAYNEQFF. DNA of the CDR3: TGCGCCAGCATATTAGCGGCCGCCTACAATGAGCAGTTCTTC.

This clonotype was counted many times. The chain combines TRBV7-2 with TRBJ2-5; D remains unclear. Between the trimmed V and J ends, which lost 4 bases and 5 bases, there was a span of 11 bases. The CDR3 consists of 13 residues. Germline loops: CDR1 SGHTA, CDR2 FQGNSA. DNA of the CDR3: TGTGCCAGCAGCTCTGTTCGAGCCGAGACCCAGTACTTC. As protein: CASSSVRAETQYF.

Judged by abundance, this clonotype is medium-sized. The genes are TRBV7-2 and TRBJ2-1; the D is unclear. CDR1 and CDR2 from the germline V gene are SGHTA and FQGNSA. This CDR3 has 15 amino acids. The V end was cut by 1 base, the J end by 5 bases, with 12 bases between. CDR3 residues: CASSLGLVRNNEQFF. DNA of the CDR3: TGTGCCAGCAGCTTAGGGCTTGTCCGAAACAATGAGCAGTTCTTC. Variable domain in full (rest from reference TRBV7-2 and TRBJ2-1): GAGVSQSPSNKVTEKGKDVELRCDPISGHTALYWYRQSLGQGLEFLIYFQGNSAPDKSGLPSDRFSAERTGGSVSTLTIQRTQQEDSAVYLCASSLGLVRNNEQFFGPGTRLTVL.

This clonotype has a count of ten or more. The chain links TRBV2 to TRBJ2-7, with 9 bases identical to TRBD1. The CDR3 totals 14 residues. V shed 8 bases, J shed 2 bases, and the junction held 7 bases outside the gene matches. The V gene's germline CDR1 is SNHLY and CDR2 FYNNEI. CDR3 amino acids: CASEGDRATYEQYF. As DNA, the CDR3 is TGTGCCAGCGAGGGGGACAGGGCCACCTACGAGCAGTACTTC.

In this sample, this clonotype turned up many times. The V call is TRBV4-2, the J call TRBJ2-1, with 7 nucleotides matching TRBD2. CDR3 length: 16 residues. V trimming: 1 base; J trimming: 8 bases; junction bases outside the gene matches: 11. The V gene's germline CDR1 is LGHNA and CDR2 YNFKEQ. The CDR3 DNA reads TGTGCCAGCAGCCAAGGGCGCGGGAGCGGTCGAGATGAGCAGTTCTTC. Protein: CASSQGRGSGRDEQFF.

This clonotype was recorded many times. The chain couples TRBV20-1 to TRBJ2-3, with 7 bases that match TRBD2. The length of the CDR3 is 14 residues. Germline-derived CDR1 and CDR2 are DFQATT and SNEGSKA (reference sequence). Trimming cost V 3 bases and J 3 bases; bases outside gene matches: 6. The CDR3, as DNA: TGCAGTGCTAGGCGCGGGGGAACAACAGATACGCAGTATTTT. Its protein is CSARRGGTTDTQYF.

This clonotype was picked up many times. CDR3 sequence (DNA): TGCGCCAGCAGCTTGTGGTCTAGCGGGGGGATCAATGAGCAGTTCTTC. This codes for CASSLWSSGGINEQFF. V is TRBV5-1 and J is TRBJ2-1, with 11 bases aligning to TRBD2. This CDR3 has 16 amino acids. Trimming cost V 1 base and J 6 bases; bases outside gene matches: 6. Germline-derived CDR1 and CDR2 are SGHRS and YFSETQ.

This clonotype appeared many times. The chain couples TRBV6-1 to TRBJ1-1; the D gene is possibly TRBD1 (6 bases). V lost 6 bases and J 4 bases, leaving 18 bases between the germline ends. The CDR3 has 15 amino acids. Germline V gene data show CDR1 as MNHNS and CDR2 as SASEGT. The CDR3 here is CASSRQEGVPTEAFF. DNA of the CDR3: TGTGCCAGCAGCCGACAGGAGGGGGTTCCCACTGAAGCTTTCTTT.

The table lists this clonotype with many counts. V gene TRBV19 combines with J gene TRBJ2-7; D is perhaps TRBD2 (5 bases). Germline V gene data show CDR1 as LNHDA and CDR2 as SQIVND (reference sequence). Trimming stripped 3 bases from V and 2 bases from J, with 11 bases between. CDR3 length: 14 amino acids. Written as DNA, the CDR3 is TGTGCCAGTAGTATTTGGGGAGACCCCTACGAGCAGTACTTC. Protein: CASSIWGDPYEQYF.

This clonotype has at least ten counts. The rearrangement uses TRBV6-6 and TRBJ2-7; D is possibly TRBD2 (5 bases). Germline CDR1 and CDR2: MNHNY and SVGAGI (reference sequence). V gave up 7 bases and J gave up 5 bases, with 18 bases separating them. The CDR3 covers 14 residues. The CDR3 reads CASTTDSALHEQYF. The CDR3 nucleotides read TGTGCCAGCACAACGGACTCCGCCCTCCACGAGCAGTACTTC.

This clonotype was recorded many times. This chain uses TRBV7-2 with TRBJ1-2, with D maybe TRBD1 (5 bases). V lost 2 bases, J lost 8 bases, and 18 bases lay in between. Germline V lookup: CDR1 SGHTA, CDR2 FQGNSA. The CDR3 runs 15 residues. The CDR3 loop is CASSLQRGQGDGYTF. Here the CDR3 DNA reads TGTGCCAGCAGCTTACAGCGAGGGCAGGGAGACGGCTACACCTTC.